This T cell receptor (beta chain) was sequenced during a study of blood T cell repertoires in COVID-19. Study overall: Acute and convalescent COVID-19 specimens originated in the United States, Italy and Spain.

Per the germline V gene, CDR1 is SNHLY and CDR2 is FYNNEI. The CDR3 loop spans 13 amino acids. Trimming cost V 10 bases and J 4 bases; bases outside gene matches: 8. Authors' methods: Amplified reference gene primers provided the basis for estimating nucleated cell counts. The repertoire was sequenced with immunoSEQ multiplex PCR; TCRdb's copy has only in-frame clones and lacks some. V and J calls and clone size come straight from that table; D and trimming were deduced from the DNA. The top ten clones hold about 2% of a sample with about 320,000 clones, roughly 85% of them seen once. The study assigned cohorts using participant-reported clinical history.

The receptor comes from a woman aged 30 to 39 who had been exposed to COVID-19. Sequences were obtained from PBMCs or T cells enriched from blood (not recorded which). The chain employs TRBV2 and TRBJ1-1, with 8 bases lining up with TRBD1. CDR3: CANRLQGGTEAFF. CDR3 sequence (DNA): TGTGCCAACCGATTACAGGGGGGCACTGAAGCTTTCTTT. The entire variable domain, with the rest obtained from reference TRBV2 and TRBJ1-1, is as follows: EPEVTQTPSHQVTQMGQEVILRCVPISNHLYFYWYRQILGQKVEFLVSFYNNEISEKSEIFDDQFSVERPDGSNFTLKIRSTKLEDSAMYFCANRLQGGTEAFFGQGTRLTVV.